A selection of T cell receptor beta chains follows, all from one sample in a study of blood T cell repertoires in COVID-19. Profiling relied on immunoSEQ multiplex PCR, and the TCRdb table lists in-frame clones only, not all of them. Here the sample spans 250,000 to 350,000 clones, 84% being singletons. Sequencing was performed on peripheral blood. The source is a person aged 70 to 85 with COVID-19, enrolled during active disease. CDR3s include the opening cysteine and the closing phenylalanine or tryptophan. The D gene is left open where the match is weak. Not all rows give a size; the values are once, few, many and, for expanded clones, a class.

D gene	clone size	V gene	J gene	CDR3 DNA	CDR3 protein
TRBD1	once	TRBV15	TRBJ1-6	TGTGCCACCAGCAGAGGGACAGGCTATAATTCACCCCTCCACTTT	CATSRGTGYNSPLHF
.	.	TRBV2	TRBJ1-2	TGTGCCAGCAGTGCGAGGGCTGAAGCTAACTATGGCTACACCTTC	CASSARAEANYGYTF
TRBD2	.	TRBV30	TRBJ2-2	TGTGCCTGGGCCGGGACTAGCGGGAGGGCCGCCGGGGAGCTGTTTTTT	CAWAGTSGRAAGELFF
TRBD1	.	TRBV3-1/TRBV3-2	TRBJ2-3	TGTGCCAGCAGCCGACAGGGGGCTGGAGATACGCAGTATTTT	CASSRQGAGDTQYF
.	.	TRBV7-2	TRBJ1-6	TGTGCCAGCAGCTTATTTAAAGGGGATTCACCCCTCCACTTT	CASSLFKGDSPLHF
.	.	TRBV5-1	TRBJ1-1	TGCGCCAGCAGCTTGTCAGTGGAGGGGACTGAAGCTTTCTTT	CASSLSVEGTEAFF
TRBD1	.	TRBV28	TRBJ1-1	TGTGCCACTAGGACAGGGGGCTGGTTCACTGAAGCTTTCTTT	CATRTGGWFTEAFF
.	.	TRBV5-6	TRBJ1-1	TGTGCCAGCAGCTTGGAGGAGGCGAGGACTGAAGCTTTCTTT	CASSLEEARTEAFF
TRBD1	.	TRBV19	TRBJ1-2	TGTGCCAGTAGTATCCCGGGACAGGGACGCGGCTACACCTTC	CASSIPGQGRGYTF
TRBD1	.	TRBV25-1	TRBJ1-4	TGTGCCAGCAGTGAGTCTCAGGGGGCAGGAGAAAAACTGTTTTTT	CASSESQGAGEKLFF
TRBD1	.	TRBV24-1	TRBJ1-5	TGTGCCACCAGTGATTCACTGGGGACAGTCAATCAGCCCCAGCATTTT	CATSDSLGTVNQPQHF
.	.	TRBV9	TRBJ2-1	TGTGCCAGCAGCGTAGAAACGGGAGTGGGGTGGAATGAGCAGTTCTTC	CASSVETGVGWNEQFF
.	.	TRBV6-5	TRBJ2-1	TGTGCCAGCAGACCTACAGAGAGCTCCTACAATGAGCAGTTCTTC	CASRPTESSYNEQFF
.	.	TRBV19	TRBJ2-5	TGTGCCAGTGGGAATACGGGGGAGTACTCAGAGACCCAGTACTTC	CASGNTGEYSETQYF
.	.	TRBV9	TRBJ1-4	TGTGCCAGCAGCTTACAGGGAATTACTAATGAAAAACTGTTTTTT	CASSLQGITNEKLFF
.	.	TRBV4-3	TRBJ1-2	TGCGCCAGCAGCCAAGACAGGGTTCGGTATGGCTACACCTTC	CASSQDRVRYGYTF
.	.	TRBV28	TRBJ2-1	TGTGCCCATCTCGGCGGGGCCTACAATGAGCAGTTCTTC	CAHLGGAYNEQFF
.	.	TRBV19	TRBJ1-2	TGTGCCAGTAGTATGCGGGGGGAGACCTATGGCTACACCTTC	CASSMRGETYGYTF
.	.	TRBV27	TRBJ1-3	TGTGCCAGCAGTCGGACTATCCTTGGAAACACCATATATTTT	CASSRTILGNTIYF